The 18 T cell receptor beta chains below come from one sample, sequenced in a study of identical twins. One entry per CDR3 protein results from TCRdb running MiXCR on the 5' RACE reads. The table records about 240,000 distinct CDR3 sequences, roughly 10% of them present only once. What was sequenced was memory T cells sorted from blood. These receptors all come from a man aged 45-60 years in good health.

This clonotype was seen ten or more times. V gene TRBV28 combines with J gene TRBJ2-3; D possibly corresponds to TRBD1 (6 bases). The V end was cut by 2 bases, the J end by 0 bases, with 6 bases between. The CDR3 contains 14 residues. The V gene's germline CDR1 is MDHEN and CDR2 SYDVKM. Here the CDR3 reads CASSLQGSTDTQYF. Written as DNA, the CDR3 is TGTGCCAGCAGTTTACAGGGGAGCACAGATACGCAGTATTTT. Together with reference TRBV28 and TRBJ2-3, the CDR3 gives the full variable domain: DVKVTQSSRYLVKRTGEKVFLECVQDMDHENMFWYRQDPGLGLRLIYFSYDVKMKEKGDIPEGYSVSREKKERFSLILESASTNQTSMYLCASSLQGSTDTQYFGPGTRLTVL.

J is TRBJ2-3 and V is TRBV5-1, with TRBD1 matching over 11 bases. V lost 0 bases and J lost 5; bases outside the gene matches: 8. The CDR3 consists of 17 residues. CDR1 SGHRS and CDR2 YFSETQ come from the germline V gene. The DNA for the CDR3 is TGCGCCAGCAGCTTGGCCATCATGGACAGGGGGCAAGATACGCAGTATTTT. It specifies CASSLAIMDRGQDTQYF.

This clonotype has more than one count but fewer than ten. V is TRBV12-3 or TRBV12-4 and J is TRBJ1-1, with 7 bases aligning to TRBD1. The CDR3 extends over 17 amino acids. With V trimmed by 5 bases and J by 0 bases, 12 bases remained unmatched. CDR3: CASSGPYWTGMNTEAFF. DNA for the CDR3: TGTGCCAGCAGTGGTCCCTATTGGACAGGCATGAACACTGAAGCTTTCTTT.

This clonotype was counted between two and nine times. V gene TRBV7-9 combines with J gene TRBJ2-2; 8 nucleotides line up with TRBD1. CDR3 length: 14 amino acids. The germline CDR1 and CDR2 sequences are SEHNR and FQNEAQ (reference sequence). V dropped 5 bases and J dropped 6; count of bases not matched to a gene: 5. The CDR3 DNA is TGTGCCAGCAGCCCGGACAGGGAAGCCGGGGAGCTGTTTTTT. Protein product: CASSPDREAGELFF.

The CDR3 spells CSATGTGGNSPLHF. For the CDR3, the DNA is TGCAGTGCTACTGGGACAGGGGGAAATTCACCCCTCCACTTT. The rearrangement uses TRBV20-1 and TRBJ1-6; 11 bases fit TRBD1. This CDR3 region has 14 residues. Germline CDR1 is DFQATT and CDR2 is SNEGSKA (reference sequence). The V gene end was trimmed by 4 bases and the J gene end by 7 bases; junction bases not matched to a gene: 3.

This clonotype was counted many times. The CDR3 protein is CASIGNLRQPQHF. The CDR3 nucleotides read TGTGCCAGCATCGGAAACCTCCGGCAGCCCCAGCATTTT. The J gene is TRBJ1-5, the V gene TRBV2; no firm D call. Germline V gene sequence: CDR1 SNHLY, CDR2 FYNNEI. Trimming stripped 7 bases from V and 7 bases from J, with 14 bases between. The CDR3 extends over 13 amino acids.

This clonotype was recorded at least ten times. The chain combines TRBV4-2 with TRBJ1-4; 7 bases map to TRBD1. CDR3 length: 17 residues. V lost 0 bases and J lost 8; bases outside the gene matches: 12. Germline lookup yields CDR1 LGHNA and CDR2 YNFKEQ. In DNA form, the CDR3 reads TGTGCCAGCAGCCAAGAGGGGAAGCGACAGGGTGGCGAAAAACTGTTTTTT. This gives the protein CASSQEGKRQGGEKLFF.

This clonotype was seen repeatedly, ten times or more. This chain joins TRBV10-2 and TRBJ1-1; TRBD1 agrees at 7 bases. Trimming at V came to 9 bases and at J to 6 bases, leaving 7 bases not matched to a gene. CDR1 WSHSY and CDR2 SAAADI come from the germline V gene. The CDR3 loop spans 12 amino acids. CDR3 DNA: TGCGCCAGTACAGGGGTAGGAGCTGAAGCTTTCTTT. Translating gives CASTGVGAEAFF.

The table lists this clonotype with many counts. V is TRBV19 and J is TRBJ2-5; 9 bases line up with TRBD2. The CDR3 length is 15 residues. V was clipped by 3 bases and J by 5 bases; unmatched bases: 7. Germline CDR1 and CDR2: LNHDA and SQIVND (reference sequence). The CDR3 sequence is CASSILGAGGETQYF. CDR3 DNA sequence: TGTGCCAGTAGTATTCTAGGAGCGGGAGGTGAGACCCAGTACTTC. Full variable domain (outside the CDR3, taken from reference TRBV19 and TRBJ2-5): DGGITQSPKYLFRKEGQNVTLSCEQNLNHDAMYWYRQDPGQGLRLIYYSQIVNDFQKGDIAEGYSVSREKKESFPLTVTSAQKNPTAFYLCASSILGAGGETQYFGPGTRLLVL.

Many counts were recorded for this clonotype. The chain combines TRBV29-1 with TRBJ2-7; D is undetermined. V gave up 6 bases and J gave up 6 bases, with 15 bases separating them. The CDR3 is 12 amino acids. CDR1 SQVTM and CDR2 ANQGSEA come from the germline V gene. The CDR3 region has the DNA TGCAGCGTGTACATATCTTTGGGCGAGCAGTACTTC. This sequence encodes CSVYISLGEQYF.

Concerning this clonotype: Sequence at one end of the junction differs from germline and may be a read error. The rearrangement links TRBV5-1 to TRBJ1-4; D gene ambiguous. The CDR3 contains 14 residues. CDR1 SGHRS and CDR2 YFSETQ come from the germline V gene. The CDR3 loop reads CASSLDNPREKLFF. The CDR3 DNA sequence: TGCGCCAGCAGCTTGGATAACCCGCGTGAAAAACTTTTTTTT. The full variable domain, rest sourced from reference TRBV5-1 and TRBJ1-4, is KAGVTQTPRYLIKTRGQQVTLSCSPISGHRSVSWYQQTPGQGLQFLFEYFSETQRNKGNFPGRFSGRQFSNSRSEMNVSTLELGDSALYLCASSLDNPREKLFFGSGTQLSVL.

CDR3 DNA sequence: TGTGCCAGCAGCTCTAACACAGGGGGCACAGATACGCAGTATTTT. Translated, it gives CASSSNTGGTDTQYF. The chain carries TRBV7-2 and TRBJ2-3; TRBD1 aligns across 7 bases. Germline lookup yields CDR1 SGHTA and CDR2 FQGNSA. After removal of 4 bases from V and 1 base from J, the junction contained 5 bases not matched to a gene. The CDR3 consists of 15 residues.

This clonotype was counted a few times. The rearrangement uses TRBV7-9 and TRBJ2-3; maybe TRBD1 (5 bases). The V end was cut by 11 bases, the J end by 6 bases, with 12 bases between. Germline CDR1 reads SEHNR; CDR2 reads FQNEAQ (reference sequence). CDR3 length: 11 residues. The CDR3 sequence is CAGQMADTQYF. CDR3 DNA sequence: TGTGCCGGACAAATGGCGGATACGCAGTATTTT.

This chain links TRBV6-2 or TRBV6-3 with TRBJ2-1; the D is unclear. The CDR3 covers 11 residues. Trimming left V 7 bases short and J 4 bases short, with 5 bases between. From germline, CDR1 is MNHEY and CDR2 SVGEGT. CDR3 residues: CASTTYNEQFF. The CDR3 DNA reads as TGTGCCAGCACCACATACAATGAGCAGTTCTTC.

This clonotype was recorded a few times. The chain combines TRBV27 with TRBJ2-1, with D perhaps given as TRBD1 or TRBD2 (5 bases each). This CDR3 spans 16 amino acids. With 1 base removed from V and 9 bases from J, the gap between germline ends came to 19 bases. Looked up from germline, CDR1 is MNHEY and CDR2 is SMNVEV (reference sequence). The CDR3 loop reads CASSLFRGQDFGEQFF. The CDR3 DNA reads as TGTGCCAGCAGTTTATTTAGGGGTCAGGACTTCGGTGAGCAGTTCTTC.

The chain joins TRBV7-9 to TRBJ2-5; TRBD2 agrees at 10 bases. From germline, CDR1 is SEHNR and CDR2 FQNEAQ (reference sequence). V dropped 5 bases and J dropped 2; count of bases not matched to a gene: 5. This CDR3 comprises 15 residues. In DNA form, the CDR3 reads TGTGCCAGCAGCACTCGGACTAGCGGACAAGAGACCCAGTACTTC. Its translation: CASSTRTSGQETQYF.

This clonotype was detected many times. The CDR3 DNA sequence: TGCGCCAGCAGCCAAGGGAATAGGAATTTGGACAATGAGCAGTTCTTC. This encodes CASSQGNRNLDNEQFF. The chain uses TRBV4-3 and TRBJ2-1; D unclear. In germline, CDR1 is LGHNA, CDR2 YSLEER. The CDR3 totals 16 residues. V lost 1 base to trimming and J lost 5 bases, with 15 bases between them.

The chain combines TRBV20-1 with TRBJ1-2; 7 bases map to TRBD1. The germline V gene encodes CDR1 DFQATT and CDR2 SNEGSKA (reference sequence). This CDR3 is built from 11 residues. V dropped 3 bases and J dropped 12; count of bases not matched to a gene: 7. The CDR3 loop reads CSARGDREDTF. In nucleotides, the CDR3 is TGCAGTGCTAGGGGAGACAGGGAGGACACCTTC.